The clone carrying this T cell receptor beta chain was counted between two and nine times. Via MiXCR, TCRdb re-called the RT-PCR reads, giving one row per CDR3 protein. Among around 23,000 distinct CDR3 sequences listed, about 30% were seen once. This entry comes from a study of patients and donors after allogeneic stem cell transplantation. This CDR3 contains 12 residues. The V and J ends lost 8 bases and 4 bases respectively, with 11 bases between them. The germline V gene has CDR1 SNHLY and CDR2 FYNNEI. The sample taken for sequencing was blood, either unsorted or a sorted T cell fraction (not recorded which). This clonotype was sampled from a human donor who was either an allogeneic HSCT recipient or a stem cell or donor lymphocyte infusion donor (not recorded which). It is not recorded whose cells these are; they may come from a transplant donor. The gene calls are TRBV2 and TRBJ1-2; D ambiguous. The CDR3 nucleotides are TGTGCCAGCCCGCCGGGAGGCTATGGCTACACCTTC. Translated, it gives CASPPGGYGYTF.